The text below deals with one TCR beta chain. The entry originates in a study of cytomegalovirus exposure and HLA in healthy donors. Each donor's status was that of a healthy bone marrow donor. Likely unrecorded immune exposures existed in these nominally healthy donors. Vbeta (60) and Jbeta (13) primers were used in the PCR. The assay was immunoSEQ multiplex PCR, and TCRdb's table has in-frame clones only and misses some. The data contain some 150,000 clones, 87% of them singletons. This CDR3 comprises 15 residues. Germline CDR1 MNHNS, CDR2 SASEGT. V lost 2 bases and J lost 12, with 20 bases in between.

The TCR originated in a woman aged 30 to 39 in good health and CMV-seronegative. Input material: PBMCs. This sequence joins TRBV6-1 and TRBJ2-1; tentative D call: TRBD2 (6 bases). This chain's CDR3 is CASSETTWTKMGQFF. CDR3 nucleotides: TGTGCCAGCAGTGAAACTACCTGGACTAAGATGGGGCAGTTCTTC.